This entry describes one T cell receptor beta chain. Its antigen is unknown. The libraries of TRB cDNA were prepared using 5' RACE with UMI labels. TCRdb reprocessed the 5' RACE reads and stores each CDR3 protein as one record, lacking DNA. The sample totals nearly 90,000 distinct CDR3 sequences. These data are taken from a study of CXCR3-negative and CXCR3-positive naive CD8 T cells. Study results and caveats: Comparison of naive cells showed more hydrophobic TRB CDR3s in CXCR3-positive than in CXCR3-negative naive cells.

CDR1 is SNHLY and CDR2 is FYNNEI in the germline V gene. This CDR3 is 14 amino acids long. This receptor was taken from a human donor in good health. Some clones in this sample may be carry-over from other donors' samples. Material: naive CXCR3+ CD8+ T cells from blood. Noted subset: CD45RO-CCR7+CD27+CD95- naive CD8+ T cells expressing CXCR3 (TNR3+). V usage is TRBV2 and J usage is TRBJ2-2; TCRdb proposes TRBD1, but this gene call is untestable without DNA. CDR3 residues: CASSEAPGGGELFF.